The entry below describes one T cell receptor beta chain. Its antigen is unknown. This sample stems from a study of regulatory T cells in long-lasting Graves disease. General observations from the study: Clonotypes that were public and shared totalled around 2,700 in persistent patients versus roughly 1,000 in new patients.

This CDR3 has 17 amino acids. CDR1 and CDR2 (germline): LNHNV, YYDKDF (reference sequence). V lost 0 bases and J 1 base, leaving 16 bases between the germline ends. The time point: newly diagnosed GD, antithyroid drugs for less than 3 months. PBMC-extracted RNA yielded the TCR library. Relying on iRepertoire HTBI primers and Arm-PCR of CDR3 regions, the team built TCR beta libraries. TCRdb called the multiplex PCR reads again in MiXCR, with one record for every CDR3 protein. The sample lists 250,000 to 300,000 distinct CDR3 sequences; 15% to 20% were seen once. A further study also used this sample, focusing on T cells in Graves' hyperthyroidism and ophthalmopathy.

This chain connects TRBV15 to TRBJ2-7, with D perhaps matching TRBD1 or TRBD2 (5 bases each). The clonotype comes from a woman aged 25 to 39 with Graves disease. The material sequenced was peripheral blood mononuclear cells (PBMCs), taken at new diagnosis, from a patient treated with antithyroid drugs. The DNA of the CDR3 is TGTGCCACCAGCAGAGATCTATGGGACCCCAAATCCTACGAGCAGTACTTC. Its protein product is CATSRDLWDPKSYEQYF. The variable domain in full, with the rest retrieved from reference TRBV15 and TRBJ2-7, is DAMVIQNPRYQVTQFGKPVTLSCSQTLNHNVMYWYQQKSSQAPKLLFHYYDKDFNNEADTPDNFQSRRPNTSFCFLDIRSPGLGDTAMYLCATSRDLWDPKSYEQYFGPGTRLTVT.